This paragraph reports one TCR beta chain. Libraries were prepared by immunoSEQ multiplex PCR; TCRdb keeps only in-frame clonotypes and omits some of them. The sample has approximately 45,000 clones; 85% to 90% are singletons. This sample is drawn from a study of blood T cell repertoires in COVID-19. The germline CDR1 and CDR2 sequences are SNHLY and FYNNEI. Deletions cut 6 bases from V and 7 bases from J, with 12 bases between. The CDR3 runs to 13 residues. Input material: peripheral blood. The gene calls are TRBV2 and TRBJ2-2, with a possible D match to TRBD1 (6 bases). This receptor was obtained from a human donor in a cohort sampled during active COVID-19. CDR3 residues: CASRDSRGGELFF. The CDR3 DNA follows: TGTGCCAGCAGGGACAGTAGGGGCGGGGAGCTGTTTTTT.